Presented here are 23 T cell receptor beta chains from one specimen sequenced in a study of T-cell reconstitution after alpha-beta-depleted transplantation in children. It was with unique molecular identifiers that the TCRbeta library was prepared. TCRdb reanalysed the PCR reads using MiXCR and keeps one entry per CDR3 protein. Here the sample spans around 440,000 distinct CDR3 sequences, about 11% being singletons. The source was PBMCs, collected before TCRalphabeta/CD19-depleted stem cell transplant. The receptor set was obtained from a child aged 2 to 15 with inherited bone marrow failure, due to receive a stem cell transplant.

This clonotype showed up many times. This chain uses TRBV4-1 with TRBJ2-1; D possibly corresponds to TRBD2 (6 bases). Trimming stripped 0 bases from V and 0 bases from J, with 9 bases between. This CDR3 is 16 amino acids long. Germline values: CDR1 MGHRA, CDR2 YSYEKL. CDR3 sequence reads: CASSQEAGSSYNEQFF. Here the CDR3 DNA reads TGCGCCAGCAGCCAAGAAGCGGGCAGCTCCTACAATGAGCAGTTCTTC.

This clonotype has at least ten counts. The V call is TRBV6-1, the J call TRBJ2-2; D remains ambiguous. This CDR3 has 14 residues. Per the germline V gene, CDR1 is MNHNS and CDR2 is SASEGT. V lost 3 bases and J lost 6, with 11 bases in between. The CDR3 nucleotides are TGTGCCAGCAGTGAGGTGCCTTGGCCCGGGGAGCTGTTTTTT. It specifies CASSEVPWPGELFF.

This clonotype was counted at least ten times. The DNA of the CDR3 is TGCAGTGCTCTAAGGACTAGCGGGAGCTACGAGCAGTACTTC. Its translation is CSALRTSGSYEQYF. This chain uses TRBV20-1 with TRBJ2-7; 13 nucleotides align to TRBD2. The trim removed 5 bases at V and 3 bases at J, leaving 4 bases unmatched. The CDR3 contains 14 residues. In germline, CDR1 is DFQATT, CDR2 SNEGSKA (reference sequence).

This clonotype appeared many times. The chain joins TRBV7-2 to TRBJ2-1; 9 positions agree with TRBD2. There are 15 residues in the CDR3. Germline assignment: CDR1 SGHTA and CDR2 FQGNSA. Unmatched junction bases numbered 7, after V lost 3 bases and J lost 7 bases. The DNA for the CDR3 is TGTGCCAGCAGCTTGGGCGGGAGGGCCGGAAATGAGCAGTTCTTC. Translating gives CASSLGGRAGNEQFF.

Many counts were recorded for this clonotype. The rearrangement links TRBV5-4 to TRBJ1-2; 7 nucleotides agree with TRBD1. V gave up 4 bases and J gave up 4 bases; unmatched junction bases: 7. The CDR3 contains 14 residues. The germline V gene has CDR1 SGHNT and CDR2 YYREEE (reference sequence). The CDR3 loop is CASSPEGAGYGYTF. CDR3 DNA: TGTGCCAGCAGCCCAGAGGGGGCGGGCTATGGCTACACCTTC.

This clonotype showed up just a few times. A clone one base away is much larger, so this may be a read error. The rearrangement uses TRBV6-5 and TRBJ2-1; D is unclear. The CDR3 spans 10 residues. The V gene lost 2 bases and the J gene lost 8 bases, with 1 base spanning the gap. Germline V lookup: CDR1 MNHEY, CDR2 SVGAGI. This chain's CDR3 is CASSYHEQFF. CDR3 in DNA: TGTGCCAGCAGTTACCATGAGCAGTTCTTC.

This clonotype was found many times. This chain uses TRBV12-3 or TRBV12-4 with TRBJ2-2; D possibly uses TRBD1 or TRBD2 (6 bases each). The CDR3 is made up of 15 amino acids. The ends were cut back, 7 bases at V and 0 bases at J, with 12 bases in the middle. The CDR3, as DNA: TGTGCCAGCACTCCCGGGGGCACGAACACCGGGGAGCTGTTTTTT. Its protein is CASTPGGTNTGELFF.

This clonotype was picked up many times. This sequence joins TRBV27 and TRBJ1-6, with a tentative D call TRBD1 (6 bases). Germline CDR1 is MNHEY and CDR2 is SMNVEV (reference sequence). Trimming took 1 base from V and 10 from J, leaving 17 bases between them. The CDR3 length is 16 residues. CDR3 amino acids: CASSLFSGAANSPLHF. CDR3 DNA: TGTGCCAGCAGTTTATTCTCGGGGGCGGCCAACTCACCCCTCCACTTT.

The CDR3 bases are TGTGCCTGGAGTGGACAGGGTAGGAGGATTCAGTACTTC. This gives the protein CAWSGQGRRIQYF. The chain carries TRBV30 and TRBJ2-4; 7 bases align to TRBD1. This CDR3 has 13 amino acids. Germline lookup yields CDR1 GTSNPN and CDR2 SVGIG (reference sequence). With 1 base clipped from V and 10 bases from J, the junction kept 7 bases outside the gene matches.

This clonotype was counted between two and nine times. This chain joins TRBV11-1 and TRBJ2-3; 13 bases match TRBD2. This CDR3 has 18 amino acids. Germline loops: CDR1 SGHAT, CDR2 FQDESV (reference sequence). J was trimmed by 5 bases and V by 2 bases; bases with no gene match: 10. For the CDR3, the DNA is TGTGCCAGCAGCTTACCAAGAGGGACTAGCGGGGACCGAGATACGCAGTATTTT. Its protein is CASSLPRGTSGDRDTQYF.

This clonotype appeared many times. V gene TRBV12-3 or TRBV12-4 combines with J gene TRBJ1-4; TRBD1 agrees at 7 bases. After removal of 5 bases from V and 7 bases from J, the junction contained 4 bases not matched to a gene. The CDR3 is 13 amino acids. DNA for the CDR3: TGTGCCAGCAGTACGGGACAGTTTGAAAAACTGTTTTTT. Translated, it gives CASSTGQFEKLFF.

This clonotype showed up many times. The rearrangement links TRBV20-1 to TRBJ2-3, with D possibly matching TRBD2 (5 bases). This CDR3 contains 14 residues. Germline lookup yields CDR1 DFQATT and CDR2 SNEGSKA (reference sequence). Deletions cut 0 bases from V and 6 bases from J, with 13 bases between. In DNA, the CDR3 is TGCAGTGCTAGAGATAGGGAGCCCCGTGATACGCAGTATTTT. This codes for CSARDREPRDTQYF.

The rearrangement uses TRBV4-2 and TRBJ1-2; D perhaps matches TRBD1 (5 bases). Trimming took 2 bases from V and 1 from J, leaving 8 bases between them. CDR3 length: 14 residues. The V gene's germline CDR1 is LGHNA and CDR2 YNFKEQ. The CDR3 sequence is CASSQPGYNYGYTF. In nucleotides, the CDR3 is TGTGCCAGCAGCCAACCAGGGTATAACTATGGCTACACCTTC.

This clonotype was detected many times. The J gene is TRBJ2-1, the V gene TRBV20-1; 7 bases fit TRBD2. CDR3 length equals 15 residues. With V trimmed by 0 bases and J by 4 bases, 6 bases remained unmatched. In germline, CDR1 is DFQATT, CDR2 SNEGSKA (reference sequence). The CDR3 coding sequence is TGCAGTGCTAGAGATAGGCGGGGAGGGTACAATGAGCAGTTCTTC. Its translation: CSARDRRGGYNEQFF.

With respect to this clonotype: A much larger clone lies a single base off, so this may be a read error. The genes are TRBV5-1 and TRBJ2-2; perhaps TRBD2 as D (5 bases). Trimming cost V 4 bases and J 8 bases, with 27 bases left between them. Germline values: CDR1 SGHRS, CDR2 YFSETQ. The CDR3 has 18 amino acids. CDR3 nucleotides: TGCGCCAGCAGCGCTCTTTACACCGGGAACCCCATGGAGGGGGAGCTGTTTTTT. Translating gives CASSALYTGNPMEGELFF.

This clonotype was recorded a few times. The gene calls are TRBV5-1 and TRBJ2-5, with D tentatively TRBD1 or TRBD2 (5 bases each). The CDR3 spans 16 residues. Trimming removed 5 bases at V and 9 bases at J, with 26 bases between. Germline CDR1 and CDR2: SGHRS and YFSETQ. In nucleotides, the CDR3 is TGCGCCAGCAGTGGGGACGGCCGCCTGAGGTGGGAACCCCAGTACTTC. Encoded protein: CASSGDGRLRWEPQYF.

This clonotype has more than one count but fewer than ten. The gene calls are TRBV7-8 and TRBJ1-1; D remains unclear. CDR1 and CDR2 (germline): SGHVS, FQNEAQ. The CDR3 is made up of 15 amino acids. V gave up 5 bases and J gave up 0 bases, with 13 bases separating them. The DNA for the CDR3 is TGTGCCAGCAGCCTTTCCGGACGATTGAACACTGAAGCTTTCTTT. It encodes CASSLSGRLNTEAFF.

This clonotype was counted at least ten times. V gene TRBV15 combines with J gene TRBJ2-2, with a possible D match to TRBD1 (5 bases). The V and J ends lost 2 bases and 4 bases respectively, with 8 bases between them. The germline CDR1 and CDR2 sequences are LNHNV and YYDKDF (reference sequence). This CDR3 region has 14 residues. The CDR3 reads CATSRPGLTGELFF. The CDR3 DNA reads as TGTGCCACCAGCAGACCAGGGCTCACCGGGGAGCTGTTTTTT. The whole variable domain, remainder taken from reference TRBV15 and TRBJ2-2, is DAMVIQNPRYQVTQFGKPVTLSCSQTLNHNVMYWYQQKSSQAPKLLFHYYDKDFNNEADTPDNFQSRRPNTSFCFLDIRSPGLGDTAMYLCATSRPGLTGELFFGEGSRLTVL.

V gene TRBV19 combines with J gene TRBJ2-1; tentative D call: TRBD1 (5 bases). The CDR3 has 14 amino acids. V lost 3 bases, J lost 9 bases, and 15 bases lay in between. The germline V gene has CDR1 LNHDA and CDR2 SQIVND (reference sequence). DNA of the CDR3: TGTGCCAGTAGTATTTTAAGCCAGGGTTCTGAGCAGTTCTTC. Residues: CASSILSQGSEQFF.

This clonotype was seen more than once but under ten times. The V gene is TRBV23-1, the J gene TRBJ2-5; TRBD1 aligns across 9 bases. TRBV23-1 is an ORF for which the function is uncertain. Losses at the gene ends were 6 bases for V and 5 bases for J; bases not matched to a gene: 7. The CDR3 is 14 residues long. CDR3 nucleotides: TGCGCCAGCAGCCTCCGGGACAGGGTGGAGACCCAGTACTTC. It encodes CASSLRDRVETQYF.

This clonotype showed up many times. V gene TRBV4-3 combines with J gene TRBJ2-7; D gene ambiguous. Per germline, CDR1 LGHNA and CDR2 YSLEER. The CDR3 is 15 amino acids. V was shortened by 0 bases and J by 0 bases, with 9 bases between the two germline ends. In DNA form, the CDR3 reads TGCGCCAGCAGCCAAGAGAAATCTTTCTCCTACGAGCAGTACTTC. Translating it yields CASSQEKSFSYEQYF.

This clonotype was detected many times. The chain couples TRBV7-9 to TRBJ2-7, with D unclear. This CDR3 has 12 amino acids. Trimming stripped 5 bases from V and 3 bases from J, with 8 bases between. In germline, CDR1 is SEHNR, CDR2 FQNEAQ (reference sequence). The CDR3 DNA follows: TGTGCCAGCAGCGCCCCGGGCTACGAGCAGTACTTC. Translation: CASSAPGYEQYF.

This clonotype was seen ten or more times. The chain employs TRBV20-1 and TRBJ2-3; 8 bases match TRBD1. The V segment lost 5 bases and the J segment 2 bases; nucleotides outside the gene matches: 6. CDR1 DFQATT and CDR2 SNEGSKA come from the germline V gene (reference sequence). This CDR3 region has 14 residues. The CDR3 DNA reads as TGCAGTGCTTTAGGACAGGGCAACACAGATACGCAGTATTTT. Translation gives CSALGQGNTDTQYF.